The following is a TCR beta chain sequence with its context. The germline V gene encodes CDR1 MDHEN and CDR2 SYDVKM. This CDR3 is 15 amino acids long. V trimming: 3 bases; J trimming: 5 bases; junction bases outside the gene matches: 7. Per the original methods: Nucleated cell number was recorded as an estimate derived from reference gene primer amplification. Clones were read by immunoSEQ multiplex PCR, and TCRdb kept only the in-frame ones, dropping some. The DNA was the basis for D and trimming; V, J and clone size are from that table. The sample comprises around 64,000 clones, around 88% of which are singletons, and more than 15% rests with the top ten. This specimen belongs to a study of blood T cell repertoires in COVID-19. Whole-study context: Donors in the United States, Italy and Spain gave samples during acute or convalescent COVID-19. From T cells, B-cell-depleted T cells, or PBMCs came the material, which was cDNA or gDNA.

The sequenced sample consisted of peripheral blood. This sequence was found in an elderly woman with acute or convalescent COVID-19. The chain joins TRBV28 to TRBJ2-3; TRBD2 matches at 8 bases. The CDR3 bases are TGTGCCAGCAGTTTCCAGGGACTAGGTGGAGATACGCAGTATTTT. Translated: CASSFQGLGGDTQYF.